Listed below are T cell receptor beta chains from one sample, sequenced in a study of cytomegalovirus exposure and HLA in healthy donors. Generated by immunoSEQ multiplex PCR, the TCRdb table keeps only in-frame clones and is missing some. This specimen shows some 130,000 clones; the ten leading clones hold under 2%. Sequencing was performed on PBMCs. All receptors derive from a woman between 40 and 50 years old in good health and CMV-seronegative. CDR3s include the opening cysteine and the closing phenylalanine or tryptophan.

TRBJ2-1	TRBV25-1	CASRTFNEQFF
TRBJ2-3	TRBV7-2	CASTTRDTQYF
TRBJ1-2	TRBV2	CASSGTSWRLRGYTF
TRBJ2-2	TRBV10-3	CAIRINSQGTGELFF
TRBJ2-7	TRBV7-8	CASRSYIQDEQYF
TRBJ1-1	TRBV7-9	CASSLHNFMNTEAFF
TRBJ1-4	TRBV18	CASSPPSGQGGEKLFF
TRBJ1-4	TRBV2	CASLQGADEKLFF
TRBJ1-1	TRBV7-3	CASSFQGESTEAFF
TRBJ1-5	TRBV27	CASSLGTGGGQPQHF
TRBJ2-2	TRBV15	CATSVGGTGGRYTGELFF
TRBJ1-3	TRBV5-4	CASSLALTGTSGNTIYF
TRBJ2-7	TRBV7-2	CASSLDPRPYEQYF
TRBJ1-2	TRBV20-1	CSAVSAGYTF
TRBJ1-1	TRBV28	CASSPTGAGTEAFF
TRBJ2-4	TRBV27	CASSLDYRGKNIQYF
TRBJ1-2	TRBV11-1	CASSARQGDGYTF
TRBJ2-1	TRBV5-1	CASSLASSAGNEQFF
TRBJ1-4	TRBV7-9	CASSLREMDEKLFF
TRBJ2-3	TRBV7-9	CASSFRGQGADTQYF
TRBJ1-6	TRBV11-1	CASSSLGQYNSPLHF
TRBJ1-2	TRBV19	CASSSPGQRAYGYTF
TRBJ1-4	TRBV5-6	CASSSGDEKLLF
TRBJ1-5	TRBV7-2	CASSLASGTASNQPQHF
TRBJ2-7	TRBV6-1	CASRETGSYEQYF
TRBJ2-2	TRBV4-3	CASSQAGHNTGELFF
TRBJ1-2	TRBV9	CASSPATWPYGYTF
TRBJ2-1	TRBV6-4	CASSARQGVYNEQFF
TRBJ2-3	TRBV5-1	CASSLTSGGATDTQYF
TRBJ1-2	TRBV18	CASSRTGGADNYGYTF
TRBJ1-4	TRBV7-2	CASSLLILEKLFF
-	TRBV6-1	CASSERDYEQYF
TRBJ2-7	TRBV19	CASSRPSGPYEQYF
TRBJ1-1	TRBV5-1	CASSLADRTGEAFF
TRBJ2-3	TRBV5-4	CASSLSSGGASGRDTQYF
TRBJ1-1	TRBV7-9	CASSLGGGRTTEAFF